The 25 T cell receptor beta chains below all came from one sample that was sequenced in a study of T cells in Graves' hyperthyroidism and ophthalmopathy. Amplification of TCR beta CDR3 regions used RNA as the template. HTBI primers were used for first-round RT-PCR of the TCR CDR3. TCRdb re-analysed the multiplex PCR reads in MiXCR, keeping a single row per CDR3 protein. This sample carries fewer than 900,000 distinct CDR3 sequences, roughly 17% of them seen once, and the ten largest clones take around 7.7%. The sample taken for sequencing was blood. Receptor source: a man between 18 and 35 years old with Graves' hyperthyroidism.

Note on this clonotype: The junction departs from germline at one end; a sequencing error may be responsible. The chain links TRBV29-1 to TRBJ2-2; 10 bases fit TRBD1. Germline V gives CDR1 SQVTM, CDR2 ANQGSEA. The CDR3 has 15 residues. CDR3 coding DNA: TGCAGCGTTAAAGACAGGGGGCCATACACCGGGGAGCTGTTTTTT. This encodes CSVKDRGPYTGELFF.

This clonotype was recorded at least ten times. The CDR3 sequence is CASSSNGVGELFF. Here the CDR3 DNA reads TGTGCCAGCAGTTCAAACGGGGTCGGGGAGCTGTTTTTT. This chain links TRBV28 with TRBJ2-2; maybe TRBD2 (5 bases). The ends were cut back, 4 bases at V and 7 bases at J, with 10 bases in the middle. The CDR3 has 13 amino acids. Germline V gene lookup returns CDR1 MDHEN and CDR2 SYDVKM.

This clonotype occurred many times. The rearrangement uses TRBV28 and TRBJ1-1; D is unresolved. This CDR3 has 17 amino acids. CDR1 and CDR2 from the germline V gene are MDHEN and SYDVKM. V was cut by 2 bases and J by 0 bases, with 16 bases left in between. DNA of the CDR3: TGTGCCAGCAGTTTAGAGTTTAGTCGACGACTGAACACTGAAGCTTTCTTT. Its translation is CASSLEFSRRLNTEAFF. Full variable domain (rest looked up from reference TRBV28 and TRBJ1-1): DVKVTQSSRYLVKRTGEKVFLECVQDMDHENMFWYRQDPGLGLRLIYFSYDVKMKEKGDIPEGYSVSREKKERFSLILESASTNQTSMYLCASSLEFSRRLNTEAFFGQGTRLTVV.

This clonotype has only a few counts. V and J are TRBV7-9 and TRBJ2-1; the D call may be TRBD1 or TRBD2 (6 bases each). V lost 2 bases to trimming and J lost 7 bases, with 15 bases between them. Germline V gives CDR1 SEHNR, CDR2 FQNEAQ (reference sequence). The length of the CDR3 is 15 residues. The CDR3 DNA is TGTGCCAGCAGCTTACCCCCGAGGGGGGAGAATGAGCAGTTCTTC. This translates into CASSLPPRGENEQFF.

This chain links TRBV24-1 with TRBJ1-5, with TRBD1 as a possible D gene (5 bases). V dropped 11 bases and J dropped 5 bases, with 18 bases sitting between them. Germline values: CDR1 KGHDR, CDR2 SFDVKD. This CDR3 spans 14 amino acids. This CDR3 is CAIGGDQVDQPQHF. In nucleotides, the CDR3 is TGTGCCATAGGAGGGGACCAGGTTGATCAGCCCCAGCATTTT.

This chain joins TRBV24-1 and TRBJ2-3; 12 nucleotides agree with TRBD1. In germline, CDR1 is KGHDR, CDR2 SFDVKD. This CDR3 has 16 residues. V lost 3 bases, J lost 6 bases, and 6 bases stayed unmatched. The CDR3 protein is CATSDPGTGGRDTQYF. The CDR3, as DNA: TGTGCCACCAGTGATCCAGGGACAGGGGGCAGGGATACGCAGTATTTT.

Details on this clonotype: This may come from a read error, since a much larger clone is one base off. This chain links TRBV19 with TRBJ2-1; 9 bases map to TRBD2. Germline V CDR1 and CDR2: LNHDA, SQIVND (reference sequence). This CDR3 contains 17 residues. The CDR3 coding sequence is TGTGCCAGTAGTCCTAGGCGGCGGGAGGGTTGGGTTAATGAGCAGCTCTTC. Translation gives CASSPRRREGWVNEQLF. The variable domain in full, completed from reference TRBV19 and TRBJ2-1, reads DGGITQSPKYLFRKEGQNVTLSCEQNLNHDAMYWYRQDPGQGLRLIYYSQIVNDFQKGDIAEGYSVSREKKESFPLTVTSAQKNPTAFYLCASSPRRREGWVNEQLFGPGTRLTVL.

This clonotype was seen many times. This chain links TRBV12-3 or TRBV12-4 with TRBJ2-3; TRBD2 matches at 10 bases. V lost 6 bases and J lost 2; bases outside the gene matches: 5. The CDR3 consists of 15 residues. The CDR3 reads CASRQTSGYTDTQYF. In DNA, the CDR3 is TGTGCCAGCAGACAGACTAGCGGGTACACAGATACGCAGTATTTT.

This clonotype was recorded many times. The J gene is TRBJ1-2, the V gene TRBV11-3, with D perhaps TRBD1 (6 bases). Trimming stripped 0 bases from V and 3 bases from J, with 8 bases between. The V gene's germline CDR1 is SGHNT and CDR2 YENEEA. CDR3 length: 14 amino acids. DNA for the CDR3: TGTGCCAGCAGCTTAGAGGCAGGGGACTATGGCTACACCTTC. Residues: CASSLEAGDYGYTF.

In this sample, this clonotype turned up many times. The chain combines TRBV11-2 with TRBJ2-5, with unresolved D. The CDR3 is made up of 13 amino acids. V was clipped by 1 base and J by 5 bases, with 8 bases between them. In germline, CDR1 is SGHAT, CDR2 FQNNGV. CDR3 in DNA: TGTGCCAGCAGCTTAGTACGGTGGGAGACCCAGTACTTC. The encoded protein is CASSLVRWETQYF.

This clonotype has a count of ten or more. The J gene is TRBJ2-5, the V gene TRBV18; 12 bases line up with TRBD2. The CDR3 contains 17 residues. Germline values: CDR1 KGHSH, CDR2 LQKENI. V lost 3 bases and J lost 5; bases outside the gene matches: 10. CDR3 loop: CASSPYKTSGRMETQYF. CDR3 coding DNA: TGTGCCAGCTCACCCTATAAGACTAGCGGGAGAATGGAGACCCAGTACTTC.

Only a few counts were recorded for this clonotype. The chain recombines TRBV7-2 with TRBJ2-7; either TRBD1 or TRBD2 may fit D (6 bases each). Germline-derived CDR1 and CDR2 are SGHTA and FQGNSA. The CDR3 is 15 amino acids. V was pared by 1 base and J by 0 bases, with 10 bases between. The CDR3 DNA reads TGTGCCAGCAGCTTAGGGGGGGCAGTCTCCTACGAGCAGTACTTC. Its protein product is CASSLGGAVSYEQYF.

The table lists this clonotype with many counts. The rearrangement uses TRBV25-1 and TRBJ2-1; 12 bases are a match to TRBD2. CDR1 MGHDK and CDR2 SYGVNS come from the germline V gene. Losses at the gene ends were 3 bases for V and 7 bases for J; bases not matched to a gene: 7. CDR3 length: 16 residues. CDR3 sequence reads: CASSDRLAGVKNEQFF. For the CDR3, the DNA is TGTGCCAGCAGTGACCGACTAGCGGGAGTAAAGAATGAGCAGTTCTTC.

The chain recombines TRBV15 with TRBJ2-1, with TRBD2 matching 10 bases. The CDR3 totals 16 residues. The V segment lost 3 bases and the J segment 7 bases; nucleotides outside the gene matches: 9. Germline CDR1 is LNHNV and CDR2 is YYDKDF (reference sequence). This CDR3 reads CATSRKREGRGNEQFF. The CDR3 DNA sequence: TGTGCCACCAGCAGGAAGCGGGAGGGCCGGGGGAATGAGCAGTTCTTC.

This clonotype was found a few times. This chain connects TRBV7-3 to TRBJ2-1; 13 bases are shared with TRBD2. V was pared by 4 bases and J by 7 bases, with 10 bases of the junction left unmatched. CDR3 size: 17 residues. Germline V gene lookup returns CDR1 SGHTA and CDR2 FQGTGA. The CDR3 spells CASSSIRTSGRGNEQFF. CDR3 in DNA: TGTGCCAGCAGCTCAATTAGGACTAGCGGGAGAGGTAATGAGCAGTTCTTC. Combining the CDR3 with reference TRBV7-3 and TRBJ2-1 gives the whole variable domain GAGVSQTPSNKVTEKGKYVELRCDPISGHTALYWYRQSLGQGPEFLIYFQGTGAADDSGLPNDRFFAVRPEGSVSTLKIQRTERGDSAVYLCASSSIRTSGRGNEQFFGPGTRLTVL.

V usage is TRBV28 and J usage is TRBJ2-5; no clear D gene. Trimming stripped 4 bases from V and 6 bases from J, with 18 bases between. CDR1 and CDR2 from the germline V gene are MDHEN and SYDVKM. CDR3 size: 15 residues. The CDR3 spells CASSSPGGGAKTQYF. As DNA, the CDR3 is TGTGCCAGCAGTTCCCCCGGCGGCGGCGCGAAGACCCAGTACTTC.

This clonotype appeared many times. In DNA form, the CDR3 reads TGTGCCAGCAGTACAGGGACACGCTACAATGAGCAGTTCTTC. Its translation is CASSTGTRYNEQFF. The chain links TRBV28 to TRBJ2-1, with a tentative D call TRBD1 (6 bases). Trimming took off 5 bases at V and 3 bases at J, with 11 bases between the two ends. The CDR3 extends over 14 amino acids. In germline, CDR1 is MDHEN, CDR2 SYDVKM.

This clonotype has at least ten counts. The chain couples TRBV6-5 to TRBJ2-7; D possibly corresponds to TRBD1 (6 bases). CDR1 and CDR2 from the germline V gene are MNHEY and SVGAGI. The CDR3 runs 14 residues. V was trimmed by 0 bases and J by 5 bases, leaving 11 bases between them. The CDR3 sequence: CASSYSTGSHEQYF. CDR3 nucleotides: TGTGCCAGCAGTTACTCCACAGGGTCCCACGAGCAGTACTTC.

With respect to this clonotype: The junction departs from the called germline gene at one end, perhaps through a read error. CDR3 bases: TGCGCCAGCAGCCCCACCCCAAAACGGACCCAGTACTTC. Its translation is CASSPTPKRTQYF. The rearrangement joins TRBV7-2 to TRBJ2-5; D is uncertain. The CDR3 has 13 residues. Looked up from germline, CDR1 is SGHTA and CDR2 is FQGNSA.

The V call is TRBV19, the J call TRBJ1-5; D unresolved. The ends were cut back, 3 bases at V and 2 bases at J, with 2 bases in the middle. Germline V gene sequence: CDR1 LNHDA, CDR2 SQIVND (reference sequence). The CDR3 length is 12 residues. The CDR3 DNA is TGTGCCAGTAGTATTGGCAATCAGCCCCAGCATTTT. Translation gives CASSIGNQPQHF.

This clonotype was recorded only once. The chain uses TRBV6-4 and TRBJ2-6; no firm D call. The CDR3 extends over 14 amino acids. CDR1 is MRHNA and CDR2 is SNTAGT in the germline V gene. V was pared by 3 bases and J by 0 bases, with 3 bases between. This CDR3 is CASSEISGANVLTF. The CDR3 DNA reads TGTGCCAGCAGTGAAATCTCTGGGGCCAACGTCCTGACTTTC.

This clonotype was recorded at least ten times. The V and J genes are TRBV2 and TRBJ2-1, with 9 bases lining up with TRBD2. This CDR3 is built from 14 residues. V gave up 8 bases and J gave up 7 bases; unmatched junction bases: 9. CDR1 and CDR2 (germline): SNHLY, FYNNEI. The CDR3 region is CASCLAGAQNEQFF. DNA for the CDR3: TGTGCCAGCTGCTTAGCGGGAGCACAAAATGAGCAGTTCTTC.

V gene TRBV7-3 combines with J gene TRBJ2-1; TRBD2 might be the D (6 bases). The germline V gene has CDR1 SGHTA and CDR2 FQGTGA. The CDR3 contains 13 residues. Trimming pared 5 bases from V and 5 bases from J, leaving 10 bases between. In nucleotides, the CDR3 is TGTGCCAGCAGCCCCCAGCGGGACAATGAGCAGTTCTTC. Its protein is CASSPQRDNEQFF.

This clonotype has a count of ten or more. The chain links TRBV29-1 to TRBJ2-7; D might be TRBD2 (6 bases). The CDR3 covers 13 residues. Between the trimmed V and J ends, which lost 6 bases and 2 bases, there was a span of 14 bases. The V gene's germline CDR1 is SQVTM and CDR2 ANQGSEA. CDR3 nucleotides: TGCAGCGTCCAGACTAGACTAACCTACGAGCAGTACTTC. Encoded protein: CSVQTRLTYEQYF.

The chain uses TRBV5-1 and TRBJ2-5; TRBD1 matches 7 bases. This CDR3 spans 14 amino acids. V shed 2 bases and J 6 bases; nucleotides not matched to a gene: 7. The germline gives CDR1 SGHRS, CDR2 YFSETQ. As DNA, the CDR3 is TGCGCCAGCAGCTTATACACAGGGGCGCAGACCCAGTACTTC. Translation: CASSLYTGAQTQYF. The full variable domain, with the rest looked up from reference TRBV5-1 and TRBJ2-5, is KAGVTQTPRYLIKTRGQQVTLSCSPISGHRSVSWYQQTPGQGLQFLFEYFSETQRNKGNFPGRFSGRQFSNSRSEMNVSTLELGDSALYLCASSLYTGAQTQYFGPGTRLLVL.